This entry features one T cell receptor (beta chain) sequence. RNA transcripts provided the source from which TCR beta CDR3 regions were amplified. First-round RT-PCR of the TCR CDR3 relied on the HTBI primer set. TCRdb passed the multiplex PCR reads through MiXCR, listing each CDR3 protein once. The table includes 600,000 to 750,000 distinct CDR3 sequences, about 18% detected once. The data originate from a study of T cells in Graves' hyperthyroidism and ophthalmopathy. Overall study: Peripheral blood was taken when the disease was first diagnosed, before any treatment began.

The length of the CDR3 is 16 residues. Germline CDR1 reads LNHDA; CDR2 reads SQIVND (reference sequence). Trimming stripped 4 bases from V and 1 base from J, with 13 bases between. A lack of ophthalmopathy progression within 18 months defined stable Graves' hyperthyroidism. The PBMCs studied were ones that came from 10 ml fresh peripheral blood. The rearrangement links TRBV19 to TRBJ2-2; D tentatively fits TRBD1 or TRBD2 (6 bases each). The TCR sequence derives from a man aged 45-65 years with Graves' hyperthyroidism. Source material: blood. The CDR3 here is CASSSGGTLNTGELFF. Written as DNA, the CDR3 is TGTGCCAGTAGTAGTGGAGGGACACTGAACACCGGGGAGCTGTTTTTT.